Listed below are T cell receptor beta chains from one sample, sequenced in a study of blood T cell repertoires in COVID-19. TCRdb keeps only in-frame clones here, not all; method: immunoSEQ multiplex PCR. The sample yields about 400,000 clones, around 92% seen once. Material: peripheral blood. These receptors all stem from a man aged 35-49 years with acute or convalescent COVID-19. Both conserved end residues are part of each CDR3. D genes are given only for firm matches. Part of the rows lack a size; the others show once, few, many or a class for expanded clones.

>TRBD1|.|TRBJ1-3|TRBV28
CASSYQGTGLLLSSSGNTIYF
TGTGCCAGCAGTTACCAGGGGACAGGTTTACTCCTCAGCAGCTCTGGAAACACCATATATTTT
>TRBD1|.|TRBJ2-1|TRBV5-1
CASSFRDRPNEQFF
TGCGCCAGCAGCTTCCGGGACAGGCCCAATGAGCAGTTCTTC
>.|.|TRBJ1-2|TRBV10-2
CASGPRQANYGYTF
TGCGCCAGCGGCCCTCGGCAGGCGAACTATGGCTACACCTTC
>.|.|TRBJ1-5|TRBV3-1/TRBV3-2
CASSQGGGDQPQHF
TGTGCCAGCAGCCAAGGAGGGGGGGATCAGCCCCAGCATTTT
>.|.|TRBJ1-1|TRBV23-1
CASSQSMRTEAFF
TGCGCCAGCAGTCAATCAATGCGCACTGAAGCTTTCTTT
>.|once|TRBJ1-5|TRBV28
CASRRHRVGNQPQHF
TGTGCCAGCAGACGGCACAGGGTGGGCAATCAGCCCCAGCATTTT
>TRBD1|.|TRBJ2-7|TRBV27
CASSRGGTGSRSYEQYF
TGTGCCAGCAGTAGGGGCGGGACAGGGAGTCGATCCTACGAGCAGTACTTC
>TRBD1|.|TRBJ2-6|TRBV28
CASSSWTGKSSGANVLTF
TGTGCCAGCAGTTCATGGACAGGGAAGAGCTCTGGGGCCAACGTCCTGACTTTC
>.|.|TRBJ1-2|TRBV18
CASSPRVTLTDGYTF
TGTGCCAGCTCACCACGAGTAACGTTAACTGATGGCTACACCTTC
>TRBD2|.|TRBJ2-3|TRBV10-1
CAAGPATVVAGGADTQYF
TGCGCCGCCGGACCGGCAACGGTGGTAGCGGGGGGGGCAGATACGCAGTATTTT
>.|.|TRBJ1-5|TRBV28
CATVLDRPFYSNQPQHF
TGTGCCACCGTCCTAGACAGACCCTTTTATAGCAATCAGCCCCAGCATTTT
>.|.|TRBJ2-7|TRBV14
CASSQEYIRSYEQYF
TGTGCCAGCAGCCAAGAATACATCCGTTCCTACGAGCAGTACTTC
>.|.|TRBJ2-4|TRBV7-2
CASSSGVRDIQYF
TGTGCCAGCAGCTCAGGGGTAAGGGACATTCAGTACTTC
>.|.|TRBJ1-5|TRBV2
CASMLAVSNQPQHF
TGTGCCAGCATGCTGGCAGTTAGCAATCAGCCCCAGCATTTT
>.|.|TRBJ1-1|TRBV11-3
CASSLDPGNTEAFF
TGTGCCAGCAGCTTAGACCCGGGGAACACTGAAGCTTTCTTT
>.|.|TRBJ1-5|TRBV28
CASSRGKQNQPQHF
TGTGCCAGCAGTCGAGGGAAACAGAATCAGCCCCAGCATTTT
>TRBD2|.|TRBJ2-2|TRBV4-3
CASSQDGERGMAGELFF
TGCGCCAGCAGCCAAGATGGCGAGCGGGGGATGGCCGGGGAGCTGTTTTTT
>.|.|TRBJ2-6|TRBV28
CASSLLGPLVFSGANVLTF
TGTGCCAGCAGTTTATTGGGCCCCTTGGTCTTCTCTGGGGCCAACGTCCTGACTTTC
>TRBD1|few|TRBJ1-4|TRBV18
CASSPAGTGGEKLFF
TGTGCCAGCTCACCAGCGGGGACAGGGGGTGAAAAACTGTTTTTT
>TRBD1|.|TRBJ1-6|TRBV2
CASSRQGMDSPLHF
TGTGCCAGCAGTCGACAGGGTATGGATTCACCCCTCCACTTT
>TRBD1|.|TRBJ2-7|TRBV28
CASRTGASEDEQYF
TGTGCCAGCAGGACAGGGGCTTCGGAGGACGAGCAGTACTTC
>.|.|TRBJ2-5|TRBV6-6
CASSPQAGVTGEQETQYF
TGTGCCAGCAGTCCCCAAGCCGGGGTTACGGGAGAACAGGAGACCCAGTACTTC
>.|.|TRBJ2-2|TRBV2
CASSEAPRRANTGELFF
TGTGCCAGCAGTGAAGCGCCCCGCAGGGCGAACACCGGGGAGCTGTTTTTT
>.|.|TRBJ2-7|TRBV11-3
CASSLGVAYEQYF
TGTGCCAGCAGCTTAGGCGTAGCCTACGAGCAGTACTTC
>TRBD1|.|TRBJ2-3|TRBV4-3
CASSQDSGQSTDTQYF
TGCGCCAGCAGCCAAGATTCGGGACAGAGCACAGATACGCAGTATTTT
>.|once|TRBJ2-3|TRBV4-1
CASSRSLAGTDTQYF
TGCGCCAGCAGCCGATCACTAGCAGGCACAGATACGCAGTATTTT
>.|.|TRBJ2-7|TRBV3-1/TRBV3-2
CASSRSSYEQYF
TGTGCCAGCAGCAGGAGCTCCTACGAGCAGTACTTC
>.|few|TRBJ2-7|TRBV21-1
CASSLLTYEQYF
TGTGCCAGCAGCCTACTGACCTACGAGCAGTACTTC
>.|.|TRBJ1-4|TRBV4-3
CASSQGGGRLFF
TGCGCCAGCAGCCAAGGGGGAGGCAGGCTGTTTTTT
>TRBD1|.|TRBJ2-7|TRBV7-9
CASSDRGHGQYF
TGTGCCAGCAGCGACAGGGGGCACGGGCAGTACTTC
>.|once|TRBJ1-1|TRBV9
CASSVTVNTEAFF
TGTGCCAGCAGCGTGACAGTGAACACTGAAGCTTTCTTT
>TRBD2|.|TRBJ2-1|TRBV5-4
CASSSGLAGGYNEQFF
TGTGCCAGCAGCTCGGGACTAGCGGGGGGATACAATGAGCAGTTCTTC
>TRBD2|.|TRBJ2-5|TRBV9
CASSLNSASGGSETQYF
TGTGCCAGCAGCCTGAATTCTGCTAGCGGGGGATCAGAGACCCAGTACTTC
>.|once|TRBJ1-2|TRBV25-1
CASKGGANYGYTF
TGTGCCAGCAAGGGAGGGGCTAACTATGGCTACACCTTC
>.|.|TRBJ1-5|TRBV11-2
CASSSAQYVGGLRPQHF
TGTGCCAGCAGCTCAGCCCAATACGTGGGGGGGCTACGGCCCCAGCATTTT
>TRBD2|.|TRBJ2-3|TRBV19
CASSITTSGDLAHF
TGTGCCAGTAGTATCACGACTAGCGGGGACCTAGCTCATTTT
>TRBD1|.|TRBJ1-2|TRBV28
CASSALDTGGRGTKGYTF
TGTGCCAGCAGTGCACTAGACACAGGGGGCAGAGGAACGAAGGGCTACACCTTC
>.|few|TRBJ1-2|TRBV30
CAWSRRGEAAAYGYTF
TGTGCCTGGAGCCGGCGGGGTGAAGCCGCGGCCTATGGCTACACCTTC
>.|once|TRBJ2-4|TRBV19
CASSRPDMGENIQYF
TGTGCCAGTAGTAGACCAGACATGGGCGAAAACATTCAGTACTTC
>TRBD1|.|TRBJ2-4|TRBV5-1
CASSQTGSENIQYF
TGCGCCAGCAGCCAGACAGGGAGTGAAAACATTCAGTACTTC
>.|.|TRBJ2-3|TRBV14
CASSQDGSADTQYF
TGTGCCAGCAGCCAGGACGGGAGCGCAGATACGCAGTATTTT
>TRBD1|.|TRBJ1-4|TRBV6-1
CASSEEGGQGNEKLFF
TGTGCCAGCAGTGAAGAAGGGGGACAGGGGAATGAAAAACTGTTTTTT
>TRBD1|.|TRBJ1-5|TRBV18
CASAQGAGQPQHF
TGTGCCAGCGCACAGGGGGCAGGTCAGCCCCAGCATTTT
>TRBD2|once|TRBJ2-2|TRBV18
CASSPAPFSAGGRTGELFF
TGTGCCAGCTCACCAGCGCCTTTCTCGGCGGGAGGGCGTACCGGGGAGCTGTTTTTT
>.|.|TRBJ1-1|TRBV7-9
CASSPMTVNTEAFF
TGTGCCAGCAGCCCAATGACAGTGAACACTGAAGCTTTCTTT
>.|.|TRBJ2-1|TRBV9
CASSVASKLYNEQFF
TGTGCCAGCAGCGTAGCGAGCAAACTCTACAATGAGCAGTTCTTC
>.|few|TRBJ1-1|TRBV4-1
CASSLTTMNTEAFF
TGCGCCAGCAGCCTGACAACCATGAACACTGAAGCTTTCTTT
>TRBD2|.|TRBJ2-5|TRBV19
CASSTTSGRGETQYF
TGTGCCAGTAGTACAACTAGCGGGAGAGGGGAGACCCAGTACTTC
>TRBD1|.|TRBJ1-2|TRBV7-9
CASSYGTAYGYTF
TGTGCCAGCAGCTATGGGACAGCCTATGGCTACACCTTC
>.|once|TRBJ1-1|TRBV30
CAWSQGDTEAFF
TGTGCCTGGAGTCAAGGAGACACTGAAGCTTTCTTT
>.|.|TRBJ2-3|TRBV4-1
CASSRQWVGADTQYF
TGCGCCAGCAGCCGCCAGTGGGTTGGAGCAGATACGCAGTATTTT
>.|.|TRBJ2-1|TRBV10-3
CATERPGVGGNEQFF
TGTGCCACGGAGAGACCAGGGGTCGGCGGCAATGAGCAGTTCTTC
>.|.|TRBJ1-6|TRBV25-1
CASSAATVSPLHF
TGTGCCAGCAGTGCAGCAACAGTATCACCCCTCCACTTT
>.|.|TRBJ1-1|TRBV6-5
CATPVLNTEAFF
TGTGCCACCCCTGTTTTGAACACTGAAGCTTTCTTT
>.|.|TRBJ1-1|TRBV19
CASSMKSGRATEAFF
TGTGCCAGTAGTATGAAAAGTGGCAGGGCCACTGAAGCTTTCTTT
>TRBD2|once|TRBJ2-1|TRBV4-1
CASSQYYSAGFKTNEQFF
TGCGCCAGCAGCCAATACTATTCAGCGGGATTCAAAACGAATGAGCAGTTCTTC
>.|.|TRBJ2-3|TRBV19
CASSIREDGTDTQYF
TGTGCCAGTAGTATTAGGGAGGACGGCACAGATACGCAGTATTTT
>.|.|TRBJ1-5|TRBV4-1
CASSQDRANQPQHF
TGCGCCAGCAGCCAAGATCGAGCAAATCAGCCCCAGCATTTT